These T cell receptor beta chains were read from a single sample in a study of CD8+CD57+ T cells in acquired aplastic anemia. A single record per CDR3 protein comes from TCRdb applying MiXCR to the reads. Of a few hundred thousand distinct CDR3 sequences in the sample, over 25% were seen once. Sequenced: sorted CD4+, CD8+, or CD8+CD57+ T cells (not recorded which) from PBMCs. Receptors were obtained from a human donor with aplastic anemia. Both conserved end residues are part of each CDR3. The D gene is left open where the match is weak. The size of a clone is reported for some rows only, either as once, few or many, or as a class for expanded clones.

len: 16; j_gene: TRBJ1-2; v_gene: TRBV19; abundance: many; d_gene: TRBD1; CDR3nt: TGTGCCAGTAGTCCCACCGGGACAGGGGGCGTAGGCGGCTACACCTTC; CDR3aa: CASSPTGTGGVGGYTF
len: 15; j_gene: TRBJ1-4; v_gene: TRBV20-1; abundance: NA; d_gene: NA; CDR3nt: TGCAGTGCTAGGGGGACGGGGGGCCTTAATGAAAAACTGTTTTTT; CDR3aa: CSARGTGGLNEKLFF
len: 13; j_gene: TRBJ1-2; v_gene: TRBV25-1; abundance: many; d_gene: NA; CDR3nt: TGTGCCAGCAGTGAAGGGCAGCCTTGGGGCTACACCTTC; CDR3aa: CASSEGQPWGYTF
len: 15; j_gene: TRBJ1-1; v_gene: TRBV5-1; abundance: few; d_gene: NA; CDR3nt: TGCGCCAGCAGCTCTGTTTGGGGGTCGAACACTGAAGCTTTCTTT; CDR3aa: CASSSVWGSNTEAFF
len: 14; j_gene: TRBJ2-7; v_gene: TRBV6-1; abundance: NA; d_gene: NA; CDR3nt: TGTGCCAGCAGGGCAGGACGGACGACCTACGAGCAGTACTTC; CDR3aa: CASRAGRTTYEQYF
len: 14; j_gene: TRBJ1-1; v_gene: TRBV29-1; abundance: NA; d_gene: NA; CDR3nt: TGCAGCGTTGCGGACGGACACTTGAACACTGAAGCTTTCTTT; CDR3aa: CSVADGHLNTEAFF
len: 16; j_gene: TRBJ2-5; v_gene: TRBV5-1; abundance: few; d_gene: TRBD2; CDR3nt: TGCGCCAGCAGCTTGTTGGCGGGAGGGAACCAAGAGACCCAGTACTTC; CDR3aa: CASSLLAGGNQETQYF
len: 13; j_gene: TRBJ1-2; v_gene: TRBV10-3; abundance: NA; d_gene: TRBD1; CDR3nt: TGTGCCATCAGTTACGTCAACAGGGGTGGCTACACCTTC; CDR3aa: CAISYVNRGGYTF
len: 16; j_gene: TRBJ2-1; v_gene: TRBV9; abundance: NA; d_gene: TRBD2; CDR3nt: TGTGCCAGCAGCGTGGGACTAGCGGGTAATTACAATGAGCAGTTCTTC; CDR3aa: CASSVGLAGNYNEQFF
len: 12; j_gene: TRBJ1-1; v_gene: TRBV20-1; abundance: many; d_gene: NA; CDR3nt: TGCAGTGCTAGTCAGGCGAACACTGAAGCTTTCTTT; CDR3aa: CSASQANTEAFF
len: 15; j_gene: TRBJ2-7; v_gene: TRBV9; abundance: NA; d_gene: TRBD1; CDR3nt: TGTGCCAGCAGCGCGACCGGGACAGGGTCCCCCGAGCAGTACTTC; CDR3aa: CASSATGTGSPEQYF
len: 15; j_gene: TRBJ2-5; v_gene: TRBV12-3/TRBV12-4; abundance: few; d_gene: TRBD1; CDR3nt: TGTGCCAGCAGCCAAGACCCGACAGGGACAGAGACCCAGTACTTC; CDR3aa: CASSQDPTGTETQYF
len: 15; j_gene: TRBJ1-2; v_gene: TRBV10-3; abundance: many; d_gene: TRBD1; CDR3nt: TGTGCCATCAGTGGGGCAGGGGGCGGTTCCTATGGCTACACCTTC; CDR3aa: CAISGAGGGSYGYTF
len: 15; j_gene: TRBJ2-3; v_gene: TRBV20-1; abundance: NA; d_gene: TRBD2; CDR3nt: TGCAGTGCCCAACAGCCAGCGGGGAGCACAGATACGCAGTATTTT; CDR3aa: CSAQQPAGSTDTQYF
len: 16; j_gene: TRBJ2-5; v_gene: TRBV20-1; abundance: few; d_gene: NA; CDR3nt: TGCAGTGCTAGAGATCCTGCTGTCACGATAGGCCAGACCCAGTACTTC; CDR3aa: CSARDPAVTIGQTQYF
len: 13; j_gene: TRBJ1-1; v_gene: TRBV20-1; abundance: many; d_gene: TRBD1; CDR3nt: TGCAGTGCCGTCATGGACAGGGCCGCTGAAGCTTTCTTT; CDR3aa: CSAVMDRAAEAFF
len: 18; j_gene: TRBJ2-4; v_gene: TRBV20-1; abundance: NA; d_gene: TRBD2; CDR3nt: TGCAGTGCTAGAGGGCCTTTCGGACTAGCCTACGACAATAACATTCAGTACTTC; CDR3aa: CSARGPFGLAYDNNIQYF
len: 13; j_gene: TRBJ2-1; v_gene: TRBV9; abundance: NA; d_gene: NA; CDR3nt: TGTGCCAGCAGCGTAGGAGGCAACAGTGAGCAGTTCTTC; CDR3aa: CASSVGGNSEQFF
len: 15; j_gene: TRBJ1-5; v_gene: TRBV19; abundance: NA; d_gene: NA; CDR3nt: TGTGCCAGTAGGATGGCATCAGGGGTTAATCAGCCCCAGCATTTT; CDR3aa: CASRMASGVNQPQHF
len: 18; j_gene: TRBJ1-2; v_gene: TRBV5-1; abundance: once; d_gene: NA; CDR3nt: TGCGCCAGCAGCTTGGATTTGGGGGGTGCCGCAGATCCCTATGGCTACACCTTC; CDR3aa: CASSLDLGGAADPYGYTF
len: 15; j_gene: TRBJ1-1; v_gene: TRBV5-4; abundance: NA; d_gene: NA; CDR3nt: TGTGCCAGCAGCTCAGGACAGCTTATGAACACTGAAGCTTTCTTT; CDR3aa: CASSSGQLMNTEAFF
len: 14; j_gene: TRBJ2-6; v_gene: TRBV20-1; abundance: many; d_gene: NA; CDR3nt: TGCAGTGCTAGGGAAAACTCTGGGGCCAACGTCCTGACTTTC; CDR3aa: CSARENSGANVLTF
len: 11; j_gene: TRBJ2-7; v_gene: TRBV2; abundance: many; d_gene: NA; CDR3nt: TGTGCCAGCAAAACAGGGTACGAGCAGTACTTC; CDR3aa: CASKTGYEQYF
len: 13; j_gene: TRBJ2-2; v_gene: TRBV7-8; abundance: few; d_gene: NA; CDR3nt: TGTGCCAGCAGCTTGACTAGGACCGGGGAGCTGTTTTTT; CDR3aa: CASSLTRTGELFF
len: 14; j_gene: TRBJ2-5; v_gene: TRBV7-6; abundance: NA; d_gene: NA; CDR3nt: TGTGCCAGCAGCTTTATGACGAGACAAGAGACCCAGTACTTC; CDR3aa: CASSFMTRQETQYF
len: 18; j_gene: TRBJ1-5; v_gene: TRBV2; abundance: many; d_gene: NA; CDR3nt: TGTGCCAGCAGTGAAGCGGATTCCACAGGTTATAGCAATCAGCCCCAGCATTTT; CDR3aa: CASSEADSTGYSNQPQHF
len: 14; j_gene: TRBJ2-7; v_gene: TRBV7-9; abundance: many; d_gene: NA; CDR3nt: TGTGCCAGCAGCGTAGCGGCAGATCCCTACGAGCAGTACTTC; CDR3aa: CASSVAADPYEQYF
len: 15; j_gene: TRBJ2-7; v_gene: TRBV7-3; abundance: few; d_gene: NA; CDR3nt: TGTGCCAGCAGCGTCGACGGACCGTTTAACTACGAGCAGTACTTC; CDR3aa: CASSVDGPFNYEQYF
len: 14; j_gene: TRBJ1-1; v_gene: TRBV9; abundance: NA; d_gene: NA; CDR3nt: TGTGCCAGCAGCGTAGGGACCCAGAACACTGAAGCTTTCTTT; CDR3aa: CASSVGTQNTEAFF
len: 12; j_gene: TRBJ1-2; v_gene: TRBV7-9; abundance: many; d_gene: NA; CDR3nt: TGTGCCAGCAGCTCGGACAGCTATGGCTACACCTTC; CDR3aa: CASSSDSYGYTF
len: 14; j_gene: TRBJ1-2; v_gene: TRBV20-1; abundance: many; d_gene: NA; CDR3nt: TGCAGTGCCGCACAAGGGGCCAACAACTATGGCTACACCTTC; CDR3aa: CSAAQGANNYGYTF